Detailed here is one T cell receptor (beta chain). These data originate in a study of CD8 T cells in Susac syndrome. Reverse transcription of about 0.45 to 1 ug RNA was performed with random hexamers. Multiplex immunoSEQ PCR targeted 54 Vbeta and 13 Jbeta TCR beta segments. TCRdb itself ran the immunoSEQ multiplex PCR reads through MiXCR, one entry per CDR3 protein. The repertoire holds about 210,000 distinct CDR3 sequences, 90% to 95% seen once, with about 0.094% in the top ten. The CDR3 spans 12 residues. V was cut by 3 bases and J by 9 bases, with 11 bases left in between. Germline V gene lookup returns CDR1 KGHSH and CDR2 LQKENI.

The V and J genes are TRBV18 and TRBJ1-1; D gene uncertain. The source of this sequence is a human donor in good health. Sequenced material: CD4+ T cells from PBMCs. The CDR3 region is CASSPAGSQAFF. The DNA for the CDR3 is TGTGCCAGCTCACCGGCCGGGTCTCAAGCTTTCTTT.